This T cell receptor beta chain came from a study of blood T cell repertoires in COVID-19. About the study: The origin of the acute and convalescent COVID-19 samples was the United States, Italy and Spain.

Assay: immunoSEQ multiplex PCR; the TCRdb copy retains only in-frame clones and omits some. The table includes approximately 150,000 clones, over 65% detected once. This CDR3 spans 15 amino acids. Trimming took 6 bases from V and 2 from J; bases not matched to a gene: 6. Germline V CDR1 and CDR2: MNHEY, SVGAGI. J is TRBJ2-2 and V is TRBV6-5; 7 nucleotides match TRBD2. The TCR was taken from a human donor in a cohort sampled during active COVID-19. Sequencing was carried out using peripheral blood. This CDR3 is CASRILADNTGELFF. The CDR3, as DNA: TGTGCCAGCAGGATCCTAGCGGATAACACCGGGGAGCTGTTTTTT.